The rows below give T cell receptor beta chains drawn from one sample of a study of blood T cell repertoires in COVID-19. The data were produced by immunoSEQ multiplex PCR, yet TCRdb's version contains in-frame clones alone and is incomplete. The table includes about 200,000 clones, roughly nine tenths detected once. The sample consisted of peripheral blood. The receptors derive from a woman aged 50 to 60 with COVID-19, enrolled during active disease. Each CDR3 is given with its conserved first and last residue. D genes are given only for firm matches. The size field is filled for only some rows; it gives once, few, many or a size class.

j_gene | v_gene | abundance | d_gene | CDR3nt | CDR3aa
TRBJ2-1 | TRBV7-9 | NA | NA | TGTGCCAGCAGCCGCTTCGGTGAGCAGTTCTTC | CASSRFGEQFF
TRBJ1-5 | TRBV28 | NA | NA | TGTGCCAGCAGAAATCTCAGGGACACGCTTAATCAGCCCCAGCATTTT | CASRNLRDTLNQPQHF
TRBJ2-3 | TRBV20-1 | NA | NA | TGCAGTGCTAGTACCTCGGCGGCGGGTGGAGATACGCAGTATTTT | CSASTSAAGGDTQYF
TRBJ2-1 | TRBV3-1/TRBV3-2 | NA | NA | TGTGCCAGCAGCCCACGGTTGGCGGGGATTTACAATGAGCAGTTCTTC | CASSPRLAGIYNEQFF
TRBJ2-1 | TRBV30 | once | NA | TGTGCCGGCAGGCTTTGGGATGAGCAGTTCTTC | CAGRLWDEQFF
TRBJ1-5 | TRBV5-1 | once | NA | TGCGCCAGCAGGAGGGGAACAGGGCAGCAGCCCCAGCATTTT | CASRRGTGQQPQHF
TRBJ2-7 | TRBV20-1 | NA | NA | TGCAGTGCTAGTTCTTCGGGACATTCCTACGAGCAGTACTTC | CSASSSGHSYEQYF
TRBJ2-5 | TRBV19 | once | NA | TGTGCGGCGGGGGCGGGAGAGACCCAGTACTTC | CAAGAGETQYF
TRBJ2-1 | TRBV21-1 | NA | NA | TGTGCCAGCAGCAAAGCGAGTACTAGCGGGGGGAATGAGCAGTTCTTC | CASSKASTSGGNEQFF
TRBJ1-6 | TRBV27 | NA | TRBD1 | TGTGCCAGCAGTCCACGGACAGGGCTTGGTTCACCCCTCCACTTT | CASSPRTGLGSPLHF
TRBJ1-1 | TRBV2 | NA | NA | TGTGCCAGCAGTCGATTCGGCACTGAAGCTTTCTTT | CASSRFGTEAFF
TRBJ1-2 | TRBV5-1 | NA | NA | TGCGCCAGCAGCTTAGGCTTAGTGGGCGACTATGGCTACACCTTC | CASSLGLVGDYGYTF
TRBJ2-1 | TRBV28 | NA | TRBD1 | TGTGCCAGCAGTCGAGCGGGACAGGGGTACAATGAGCAGTTCTTC | CASSRAGQGYNEQFF
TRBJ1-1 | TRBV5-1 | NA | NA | TGCGCCAGCAGATATGGTCAGAACCCTAACACTGAAGCTTTCTTT | CASRYGQNPNTEAFF
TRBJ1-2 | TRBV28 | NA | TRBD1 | TGTGCCAGCAGTTTACGATCGTCGGGACAGTTCTATGGCTACACCTTC | CASSLRSSGQFYGYTF
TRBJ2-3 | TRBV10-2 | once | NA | TGCGCCAGCGCCTGGGCGGGGAGCTACACAGATACGCAGTATTTT | CASAWAGSYTDTQYF
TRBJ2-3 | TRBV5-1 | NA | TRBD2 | TGCGCCAGCAGCTTGGTAGGACTAGCGGATACGCAGTATTTT | CASSLVGLADTQYF
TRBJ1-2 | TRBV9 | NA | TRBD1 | TGTGCCAGCAGCGCAGACAGGGGGATGTGGGGCTACACCTTC | CASSADRGMWGYTF
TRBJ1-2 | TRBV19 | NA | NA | TGTGCCAGTAGTATGGGTTATGGGCATGGCTACACCTTC | CASSMGYGHGYTF
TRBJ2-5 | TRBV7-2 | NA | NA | TGTGCCAGCAGCTCCCCAGGGCCCCAAGAGACCCAGTACTTC | CASSSPGPQETQYF
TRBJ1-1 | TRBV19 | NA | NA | TGTGCCAGTAGTACGGGACAAACCACTGAAGCTTTCTTT | CASSTGQTTEAFF
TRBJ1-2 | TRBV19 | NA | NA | TGTGCCAGTAGTGGGGGGGGCTATGGCTACACCTTC | CASSGGGYGYTF
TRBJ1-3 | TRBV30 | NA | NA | TGTGCCTGGTCGACAGCCGGAAACACCATATATTTT | CAWSTAGNTIYF
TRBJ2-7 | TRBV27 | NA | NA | TGTGCCAGCAGTTTAGGCGGGTTCTACGAGCAGTACTTC | CASSLGGFYEQYF
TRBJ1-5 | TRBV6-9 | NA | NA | TGTGCCAGCAGTTATCCACAGCGGCCACACAATCAGCCCCAGCATTTT | CASSYPQRPHNQPQHF